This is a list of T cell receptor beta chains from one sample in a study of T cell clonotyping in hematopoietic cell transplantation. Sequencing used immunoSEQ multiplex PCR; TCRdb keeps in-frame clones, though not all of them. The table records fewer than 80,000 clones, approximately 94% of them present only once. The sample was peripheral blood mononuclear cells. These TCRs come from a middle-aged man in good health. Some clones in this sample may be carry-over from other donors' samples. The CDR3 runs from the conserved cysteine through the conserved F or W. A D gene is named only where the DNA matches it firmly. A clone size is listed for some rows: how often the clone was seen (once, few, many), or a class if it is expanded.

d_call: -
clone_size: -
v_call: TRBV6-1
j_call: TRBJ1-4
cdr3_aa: CASSTPDNEKLFF
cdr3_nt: TGTGCCAGCAGTACCCCAGATAATGAAAAACTGTTTTTT

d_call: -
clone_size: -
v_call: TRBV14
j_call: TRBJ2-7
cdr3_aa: CASSQDYGRGYHF
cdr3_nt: TGTGCCAGCAGCCAAGATTATGGCAGGGGCTACCACTTC

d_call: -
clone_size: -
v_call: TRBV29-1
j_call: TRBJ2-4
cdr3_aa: CSVEEGVNIQYF
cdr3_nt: TGCAGCGTTGAGGAGGGGGTAAACATTCAGTACTTC

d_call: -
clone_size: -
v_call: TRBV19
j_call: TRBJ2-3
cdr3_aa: CASSPLGIADTQYF
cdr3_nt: TGTGCCAGTAGTCCCCTAGGTATAGCAGATACGCAGTATTTT

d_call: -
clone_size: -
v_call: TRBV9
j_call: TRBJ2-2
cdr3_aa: CASSEPRGVITGELFF
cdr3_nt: TGTGCCAGCAGCGAACCCAGGGGGGTAATAACCGGGGAGCTGTTTTTT

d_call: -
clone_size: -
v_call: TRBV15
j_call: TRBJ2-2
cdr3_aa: CATSRGSNTGELFF
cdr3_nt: TGTGCCACCAGCAGGGGTAGCAACACCGGGGAGCTGTTTTTT

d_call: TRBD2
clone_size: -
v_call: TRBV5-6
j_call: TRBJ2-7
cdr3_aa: CASSFGLAGLYEQYF
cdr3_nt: TGTGCCAGCAGCTTCGGACTAGCGGGGTTATACGAGCAGTACTTC

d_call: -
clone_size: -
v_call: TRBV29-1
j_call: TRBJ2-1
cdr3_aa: CSGRTEYNEQFF
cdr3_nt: TGCAGCGGACGGACGGAATACAATGAGCAGTTCTTC

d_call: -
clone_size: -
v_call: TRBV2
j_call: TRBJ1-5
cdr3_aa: CASSEVSRNQPQHF
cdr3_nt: TGTGCCAGCAGTGAAGTGTCTCGCAATCAGCCCCAGCATTTT

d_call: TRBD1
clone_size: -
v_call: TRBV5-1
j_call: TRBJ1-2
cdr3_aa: CASSGGTAGGGYTF
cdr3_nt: TGCGCCAGCAGCGGTGGGACAGCCGGGGGTGGCTACACCTTC

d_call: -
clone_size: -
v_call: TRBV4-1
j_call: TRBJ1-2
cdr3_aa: CASSQELAGGYTF
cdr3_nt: TGCGCCAGCAGCCAAGAGTTAGCAGGAGGCTACACCTTC

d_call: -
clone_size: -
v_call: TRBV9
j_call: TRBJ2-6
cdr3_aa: CASSFQGTRTGANVLTF
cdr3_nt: TGTGCCAGCAGCTTCCAAGGGACAAGGACTGGGGCCAACGTCCTGACTTTC

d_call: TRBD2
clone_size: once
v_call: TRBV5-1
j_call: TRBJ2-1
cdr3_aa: CASSSGLAGFLGYNEQFF
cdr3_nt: TGCGCCAGCAGCTCCGGACTAGCGGGGTTCTTGGGGTACAATGAGCAGTTCTTC

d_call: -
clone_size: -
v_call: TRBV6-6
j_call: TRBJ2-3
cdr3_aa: CASSPPTDTQYF
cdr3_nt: TGTGCCAGCAGCCCGCCAACAGATACGCAGTATTTT

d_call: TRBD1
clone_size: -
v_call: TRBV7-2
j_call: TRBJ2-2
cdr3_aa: CASSPRTGNTGELFF
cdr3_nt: TGTGCCAGCAGCCCCCGGACAGGGAACACCGGGGAGCTGTTTTTT

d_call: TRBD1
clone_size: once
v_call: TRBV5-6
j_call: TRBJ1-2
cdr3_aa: CASSLIRQGENYGYTF
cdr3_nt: TGTGCCAGCAGCTTGATAAGACAGGGGGAGAACTATGGCTACACCTTC

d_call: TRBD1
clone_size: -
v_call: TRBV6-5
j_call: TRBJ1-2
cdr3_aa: CASTYLDRGVYGYTF
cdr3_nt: TGTGCCAGCACCTATCTCGACAGGGGTGTCTATGGCTACACCTTC

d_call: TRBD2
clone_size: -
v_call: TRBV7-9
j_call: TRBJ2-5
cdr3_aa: CASSLVAGAETQYF
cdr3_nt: TGTGCCAGCAGCTTAGTAGCGGGGGCCGAGACCCAGTACTTC

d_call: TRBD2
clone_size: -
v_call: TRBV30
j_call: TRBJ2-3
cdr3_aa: CAWSVQSGRIDTQYF
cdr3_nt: TGTGCCTGGAGTGTGCAAAGCGGGAGAATAGATACGCAGTATTTT

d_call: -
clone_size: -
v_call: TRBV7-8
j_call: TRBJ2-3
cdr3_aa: CASSLNRRTDTQYF
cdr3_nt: TGTGCCAGCAGCTTAAATCGGCGCACAGATACGCAGTATTTT